This T cell receptor (beta chain) was identified during a study of T cells in Graves' hyperthyroidism and ophthalmopathy. Germline CDR1 and CDR2: LNHDA and SQIVND (reference sequence). The length of the CDR3 is 17 residues. V was clipped by 5 bases and J by 2 bases; unmatched bases: 10. TCR beta CDR3 regions were amplified from RNA transcripts. An initial round of RT-PCR targeting the TCR CDR3 relied on the HTBI primer set. TCRdb re-called the multiplex PCR reads with MiXCR, one entry per CDR3 protein. The table shows under 400,000 distinct CDR3 sequences, with approximately 18% occurring only once. This chain connects TRBV19 to TRBJ2-3, with 10 bases matching TRBD1. The sequencing input was blood. This TCR came from a woman aged 50 to 65 with Graves' hyperthyroidism. The CDR3 region is CASSHTGTGAFTDTQYF. CDR3 nucleotide sequence: TGTGCCAGTAGTCATACCGGGACAGGGGCTTTCACAGATACGCAGTATTTT.